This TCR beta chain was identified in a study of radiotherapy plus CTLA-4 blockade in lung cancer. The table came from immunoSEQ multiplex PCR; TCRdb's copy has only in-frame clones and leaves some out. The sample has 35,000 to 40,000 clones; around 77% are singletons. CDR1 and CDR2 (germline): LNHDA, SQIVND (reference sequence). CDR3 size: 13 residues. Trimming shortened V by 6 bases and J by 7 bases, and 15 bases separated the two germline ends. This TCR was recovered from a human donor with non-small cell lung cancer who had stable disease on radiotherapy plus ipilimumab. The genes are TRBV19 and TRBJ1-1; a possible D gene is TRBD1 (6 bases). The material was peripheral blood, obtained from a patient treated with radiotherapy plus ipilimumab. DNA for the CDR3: TGTGCCAGTAGCCGGACAGCGAATGGTGAAGCTTTCTTT. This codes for CASSRTANGEAFF.